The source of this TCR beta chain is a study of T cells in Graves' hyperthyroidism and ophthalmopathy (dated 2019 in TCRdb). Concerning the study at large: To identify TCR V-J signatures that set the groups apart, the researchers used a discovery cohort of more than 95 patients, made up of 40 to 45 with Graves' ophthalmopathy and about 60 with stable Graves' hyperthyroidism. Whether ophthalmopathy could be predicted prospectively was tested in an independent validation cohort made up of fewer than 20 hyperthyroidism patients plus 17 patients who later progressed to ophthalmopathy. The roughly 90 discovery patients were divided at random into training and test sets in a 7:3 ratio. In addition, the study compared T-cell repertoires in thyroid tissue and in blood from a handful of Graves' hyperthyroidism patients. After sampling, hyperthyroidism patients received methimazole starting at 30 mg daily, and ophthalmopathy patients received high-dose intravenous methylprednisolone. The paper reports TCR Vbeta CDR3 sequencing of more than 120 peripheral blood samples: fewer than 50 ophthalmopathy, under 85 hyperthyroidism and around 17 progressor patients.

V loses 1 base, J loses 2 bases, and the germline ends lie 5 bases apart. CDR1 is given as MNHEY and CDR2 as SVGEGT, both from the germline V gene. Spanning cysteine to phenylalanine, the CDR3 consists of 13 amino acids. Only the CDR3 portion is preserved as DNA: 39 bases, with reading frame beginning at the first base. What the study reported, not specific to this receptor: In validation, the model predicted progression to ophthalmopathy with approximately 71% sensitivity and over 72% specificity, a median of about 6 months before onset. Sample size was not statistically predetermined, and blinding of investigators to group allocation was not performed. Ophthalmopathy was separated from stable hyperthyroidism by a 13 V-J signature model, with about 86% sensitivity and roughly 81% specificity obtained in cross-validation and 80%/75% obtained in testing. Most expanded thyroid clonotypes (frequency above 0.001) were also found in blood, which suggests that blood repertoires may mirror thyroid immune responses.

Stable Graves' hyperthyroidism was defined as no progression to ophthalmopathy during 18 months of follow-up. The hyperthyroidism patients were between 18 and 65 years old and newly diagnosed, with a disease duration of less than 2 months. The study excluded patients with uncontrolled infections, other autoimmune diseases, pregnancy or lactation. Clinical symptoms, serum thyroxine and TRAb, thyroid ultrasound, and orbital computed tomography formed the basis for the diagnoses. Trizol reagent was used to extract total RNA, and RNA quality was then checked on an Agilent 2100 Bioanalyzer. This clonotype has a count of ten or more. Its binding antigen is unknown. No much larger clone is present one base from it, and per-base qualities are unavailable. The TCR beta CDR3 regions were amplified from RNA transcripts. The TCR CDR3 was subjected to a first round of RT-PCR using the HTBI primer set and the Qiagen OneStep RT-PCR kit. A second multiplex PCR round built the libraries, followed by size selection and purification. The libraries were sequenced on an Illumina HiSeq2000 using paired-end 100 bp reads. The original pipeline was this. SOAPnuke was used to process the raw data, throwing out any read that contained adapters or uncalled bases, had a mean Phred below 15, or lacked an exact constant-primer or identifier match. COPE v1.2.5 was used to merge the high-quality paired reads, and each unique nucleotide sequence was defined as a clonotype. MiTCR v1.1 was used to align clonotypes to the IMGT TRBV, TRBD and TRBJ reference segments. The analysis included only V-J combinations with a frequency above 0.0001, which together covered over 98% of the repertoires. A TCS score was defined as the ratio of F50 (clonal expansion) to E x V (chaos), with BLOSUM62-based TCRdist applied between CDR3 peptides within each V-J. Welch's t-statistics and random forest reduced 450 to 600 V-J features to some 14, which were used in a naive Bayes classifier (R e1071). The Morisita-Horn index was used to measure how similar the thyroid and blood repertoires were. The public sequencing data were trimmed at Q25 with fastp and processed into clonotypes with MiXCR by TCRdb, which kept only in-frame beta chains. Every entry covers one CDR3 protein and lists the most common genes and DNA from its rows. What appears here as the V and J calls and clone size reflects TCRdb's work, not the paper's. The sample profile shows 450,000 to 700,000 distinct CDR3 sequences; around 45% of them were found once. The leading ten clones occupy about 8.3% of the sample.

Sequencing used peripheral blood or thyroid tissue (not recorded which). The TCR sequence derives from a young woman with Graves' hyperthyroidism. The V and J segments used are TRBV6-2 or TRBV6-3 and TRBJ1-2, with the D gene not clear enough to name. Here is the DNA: TGTGCCAGCAGTTACTTGGGGAACTATGGCTACACCTTC. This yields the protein CASSYLGNYGYTF.